This T cell receptor beta chain appears in the sequencing data of a study of blood T cell repertoires in COVID-19. Turning to the study itself: Researchers got acute and convalescent COVID-19 samples from the United States, Italy and Spain.

The method was immunoSEQ multiplex PCR; TCRdb's version includes in-frame clones alone and lacks a portion of them. The table records about 130,000 clones, roughly 86% of them present only once. Germline V CDR1 and CDR2: SGDLS, YYNGEE. Trimming took off 4 bases at V and 8 bases at J, with 15 bases between the two ends. This CDR3 is 14 amino acids long. This TCR derives from a woman aged 70-85 years with COVID-19, enrolled during active disease. Sequencing was done on a sample of peripheral blood. The chain couples TRBV9 to TRBJ2-2; D is undetermined. The CDR3 nucleotides read TGTGCCAGCAGCCCCCGACTTGCTGGGGGGGAGCTGTTTTTT. Amino acids: CASSPRLAGGELFF.